The present T cell receptor beta chain was sequenced within a study of OX40 agonist ivuxolimab in advanced cancers. Study information: Hepatocellular carcinoma, melanoma, renal cell or head and neck cancer occurred in dose-escalation patients. The eligibility criteria allowed prior anti-PD-1, anti-PD-L1 or anti-CTLA-4 therapy, and around 40% had some. Those enrolled were approximately 83% male, with a mean age of around 58 years and ages from about 20 to 85. Whole-study results and caveats: CD8+ T cells were the subset that, on average, had more expanded clones than CD4+.

Data came from immunoSEQ multiplex PCR; TCRdb stores just in-frame clones and leaves some out. Of some 100,000 clones listed, around 89% were seen once; the top ten hold roughly 0.16%. Regarding this clone: The antigen remains undetermined.

Germline V gene lookup returns CDR1 MNHEY and CDR2 SMNVEV (reference sequence). There are 13 residues in the CDR3. Trimming cost V 10 bases and J 8 bases; bases outside gene matches: 10. Sample: CD4+ or CD8+ T cells sorted from blood, taken in a trial of the OX40 agonist ivuxolimab. This sequence joins TRBV27 and TRBJ2-1; 8 bases match TRBD1. The sequence was collected from an adult with an advanced solid tumor such as melanoma, head and neck, liver or kidney cancer. CDR3 residues: CATQGAGGYEQFF. DNA of the CDR3: TGTGCCACCCAGGGGGCAGGGGGTTATGAGCAGTTCTTC.